The rows below give T cell receptor beta chains drawn from one sample of a study of T cell responses to AZD1222 COVID-19 vaccine. Profiled with immunoSEQ multiplex PCR; TCRdb holds only in-frame clones, not every one. This sample carries about 29,000 clones, more than 85% of them seen once, and the ten largest clones take 8.1%. The sequencing here drew on peripheral blood, taken on day 0 of AZD1222 vaccination. The receptors derive from an adult in good health. Each CDR3 is given with its conserved first and last residue. The D gene is left open where the match is weak. Where a row states a size, it is once, few, many or the class of an expanded clone; other rows omit it.

V	J	D	size	CDR3	DNA
TRBV5-8	TRBJ1-1	-	-	CASSPSPSGTEAFF	TGTGCCAGCAGCCCCTCCCCATCAGGGACTGAAGCTTTCTTT
TRBV6-5	TRBJ1-1	-	-	CASSYGAVWMNTEAFF	TGTGCCAGCAGTTACGGGGCCGTGTGGATGAACACTGAAGCTTTCTTT
TRBV28	TRBJ1-6	-	-	CASSLLRGFNSPLHF	TGTGCCAGCAGTCTCCTCAGGGGATTTAATTCACCCCTCCACTTT
TRBV6-5	TRBJ1-6	-	-	CASSYSRDGNSPLHF	TGTGCCAGCAGTTACTCGAGGGACGGAAATTCACCCCTCCACTTT
TRBV2	TRBJ2-5	-	-	CASGSLTGEETQYF	TGTGCCAGCGGATCTTTAACGGGAGAAGAGACCCAGTACTTC
TRBV7-2	TRBJ1-6	TRBD1	-	CASSITGQGGSPLHF	TGTGCCAGCAGCATTACGGGACAGGGAGGTTCACCCCTCCACTTT
TRBV5-1	TRBJ1-1	-	-	CASSSRGPTSTEAFF	TGCGCCAGCAGCTCTCGGGGACCGACGAGCACTGAAGCTTTCTTT
TRBV5-1	TRBJ1-2	TRBD1	-	CASSLAGTANYGYTF	TGCGCCAGCAGCTTGGCCGGGACAGCTAACTATGGCTACACCTTC
TRBV5-1	TRBJ1-6	TRBD1	-	CASSASGQGARSPLHF	TGCGCCAGCAGCGCCTCGGGACAGGGGGCAAGATCACCCCTCCACTTT
TRBV5-4	TRBJ1-6	-	-	CASSPMGSPLHF	TGTGCCAGCAGCCCGATGGGTTCCCCCCTCCACTTT
TRBV12-3/TRBV12-4	TRBJ2-1	-	-	CALGDSNYNEQFF	TGTGCCCTAGGGGACTCCAACTACAATGAGCAGTTCTTC
TRBV19	TRBJ2-1	TRBD1	-	CASRGEGQGMGNEQFF	TGTGCCAGTAGGGGAGAAGGACAGGGGATGGGAAATGAGCAGTTCTTC
TRBV6-6	TRBJ2-3	TRBD2	once	CASSSPLGGGTDTQYF	TGTGCCAGCAGTTCCCCTCTCGGGGGGGGCACAGATACGCAGTATTTT
TRBV6-5	TRBJ1-1	TRBD1	-	CASSYDRGRTEAFF	TGTGCCAGCAGTTACGACAGGGGGCGCACTGAAGCTTTCTTT
TRBV2	TRBJ2-4	TRBD2	-	CASSETSGTQNIQYF	TGTGCCAGCAGTGAAACTAGCGGCACTCAAAACATTCAGTACTTC
TRBV11-3	TRBJ1-2	-	-	CASSHSSDPNYGYTF	TGTGCCAGCAGCCACTCTTCGGACCCTAACTATGGCTACACCTTC
TRBV24-1	TRBJ2-5	-	once	CATIGVYCPETQYF	TGTGCCACCATAGGAGTTTATTGTCCGGAGACCCAGTACTTC
TRBV4-1	TRBJ1-2	TRBD1	-	CASSQAPDRGLVGYTF	TGCGCCAGCAGCCAAGCCCCCGACAGGGGGTTGGTTGGCTACACCTTC
TRBV27	TRBJ2-5	TRBD2	-	CASSPSTREGWETQYF	TGTGCCAGCAGTCCGTCTACGCGGGAGGGATGGGAGACCCAGTACTTC
TRBV18	TRBJ2-2	TRBD1	-	CASSPLGQENTGELFF	TGTGCCAGCTCACCGCTGGGACAGGAGAACACCGGGGAGCTGTTTTTT
TRBV5-1	TRBJ1-6	-	-	CASSLTSQNLGTLHF	TGCGCCAGCAGCTTGACGTCACAGAACCTAGGGACCCTCCACTTT
TRBV7-9	TRBJ2-1	-	-	CASSLTANNEQFF	TGTGCCAGCAGCTTAACCGCGAACAATGAGCAGTTCTTC
TRBV19	TRBJ1-2	-	-	CASSQGTHYGYTF	TGTGCCAGTAGTCAGGGAACACACTATGGCTACACCTTC
TRBV4-1	TRBJ2-7	-	few	CASSPGHQSSYEQYF	TGCGCCAGCAGCCCAGGACACCAAAGCTCCTACGAGCAGTACTTC
TRBV3-1/TRBV3-2	TRBJ2-3	TRBD2	-	CASSLTSEDTQYF	TGTGCCAGCAGCCTGACTAGCGAAGATACGCAGTATTTT
TRBV20-1	TRBJ2-3	TRBD1	-	CSAPQGDTQYF	TGCAGTGCTCCACAGGGGGATACGCAGTATTTT
TRBV27	TRBJ2-2	TRBD2	-	CASSGTSGGIGELFF	TGTGCCAGCAGTGGGACTAGCGGGGGTATCGGGGAGCTGTTTTTT
TRBV11-2	TRBJ2-7	-	-	CASTLQGNYEQYF	TGTGCCAGCACCTTACAGGGAAACTACGAGCAGTACTTC
TRBV11-3	TRBJ2-5	-	-	CASSLASVETQYF	TGTGCCAGCAGCTTAGCCTCAGTGGAGACCCAGTACTTC
TRBV18	TRBJ1-5	-	-	CASSPSSGNQPQHF	TGTGCCAGCTCACCATCATCGGGCAATCAGCCCCAGCATTTT
TRBV5-1	TRBJ2-3	-	-	CASRPVSSSRTDTQYF	TGCGCCAGCAGACCGGTAAGCTCTTCGCGCACAGATACGCAGTATTTT
TRBV29-1	TRBJ1-2	-	-	CSVGGQADGYTF	TGCAGCGTTGGGGGACAAGCCGATGGCTACACCTTC
TRBV6-5	TRBJ1-2	-	-	CASRQGIAGGYTF	TGTGCCAGCAGACAGGGTATCGCGGGAGGCTACACCTTC
TRBV2	TRBJ1-5	TRBD1	-	CASSDPGGSGSHSNQPQHF	TGTGCCAGCAGTGACCCAGGGGGCTCGGGCTCCCACAGCAATCAGCCCCAGCATTTT
TRBV29-1	TRBJ2-6	TRBD1	-	CSVEGQGAGANVLTF	TGCAGCGTTGAGGGACAGGGTGCCGGGGCCAACGTCCTGACTTTC
TRBV15	TRBJ1-2	-	-	CATSRQRGDYGYTF	TGTGCCACCAGCAGGCAAAGAGGGGACTATGGCTACACCTTC
TRBV12-3/TRBV12-4	TRBJ2-7	TRBD1	-	CASSSGTGDEQYF	TGTGCCAGCAGTTCCGGGACAGGGGACGAGCAGTACTTC
TRBV5-1	TRBJ1-2	TRBD1	-	CASSLEGTGWDYGYTF	TGCGCCAGCAGCTTGGAAGGGACAGGGTGGGACTATGGCTACACCTTC
TRBV29-1	TRBJ1-1	-	-	CSVERHEEAFF	TGCAGCGTTGAGAGGCACGAAGAAGCTTTCTTT
TRBV5-1	TRBJ2-2	-	-	CASSPSGGSNTGELFF	TGCGCCAGCAGCCCATCCGGGGGTTCTAACACCGGGGAGCTGTTTTTT
TRBV5-1	TRBJ2-1	-	once	CASSLSGVNNEQFF	TGCGCCAGCAGCTTGTCAGGGGTTAATAATGAGCAGTTCTTC
TRBV7-9	TRBJ2-7	-	-	CASSRPVGEQYF	TGTGCCAGCAGCCGGCCGGTGGGTGAGCAGTACTTC
TRBV28	TRBJ2-3	TRBD2	once	CASTGTSLDTQYF	TGTGCCAGCACCGGGACTAGCTTGGATACGCAGTATTTT
TRBV3-1/TRBV3-2	TRBJ1-1	-	-	CASSQSALRQNTEAFF	TGTGCCAGCAGCCAATCTGCGCTCAGACAGAACACTGAAGCTTTCTTT
TRBV5-1	TRBJ1-4	TRBD1	-	CASSRDRGDEKLFF	TGCGCCAGCAGCCGGGACAGGGGGGATGAAAAACTGTTTTTT
TRBV30	TRBJ2-1	TRBD2	-	CAWSVARTSGYNEQFF	TGTGCCTGGAGTGTGGCAAGGACTAGCGGGTACAATGAGCAGTTCTTC
TRBV7-9	TRBJ2-5	TRBD1	-	CASSLMGQQETQYF	TGTGCCAGCAGCTTGATGGGACAGCAAGAGACCCAGTACTTC
TRBV14	TRBJ2-5	-	-	CASSQDFRTQYF	TGTGCCAGCAGCCAAGATTTCCGGACCCAGTACTTC
TRBV7-2	TRBJ1-2	-	-	CASSLDAGRGYTF	TGTGCCAGCAGCTTAGATGCGGGCCGGGGCTACACCTTC
TRBV5-4	TRBJ2-2	TRBD1	-	CASSRQGAGELFF	TGTGCCAGCAGCCGACAGGGTGCCGGGGAGCTGTTTTTT
TRBV30	TRBJ2-1	-	-	CAWSVGDNEQFF	TGTGCCTGGAGTGTAGGCGACAATGAGCAGTTCTTC
TRBV6-4	TRBJ2-3	-	-	CASSVGGTDTQYF	TGTGCCAGCAGTGTTGGTGGCACAGATACGCAGTATTTT
TRBV10-2	TRBJ1-6	-	-	CASSGDNLRSPLHF	TGCGCCAGCAGCGGGGACAACTTACGTTCACCCCTCCACTTT
TRBV21-1	TRBJ2-2	-	-	CASSPRQGNLTGELFF	TGTGCCAGCAGCCCCCGACAGGGAAATTTGACCGGGGAGCTGTTTTTT
TRBV12-3/TRBV12-4	TRBJ2-1	-	-	CASSLGLYNEQFF	TGTGCCAGCAGTTTGGGGCTGTACAATGAGCAGTTCTTC
TRBV5-6	TRBJ2-7	-	-	CASSQIATVYEQYF	TGTGCCAGCAGCCAAATCGCGACAGTCTACGAGCAGTACTTC
TRBV28	TRBJ1-1	TRBD1	once	CASSVLGQGYTEAFF	TGTGCCAGCAGTGTCCTAGGACAGGGGTACACTGAAGCTTTCTTT